These 9 T cell receptor beta chains were sequenced from one sample in a study of blood T cell repertoires in COVID-19 (dated by TCRdb to between 2020 and 2021). Library preparation used the immunoSEQ multiplex PCR assay. The immuneACCESS repertoire file appears here via TCRdb, limited to in-frame rearrangements. These files lack a portion of the clones; in checked studies, under half of the deficit traces to unresolved V genes, and the cause of the others is not known. The table for this sample lists some 200,000 clones; 86% of them were counted only once. The ten largest clones represent 2.5% to 4% of the sample. The specimen was peripheral blood. The receptors shown here come from a man between 65 and 80 years old with acute or convalescent COVID-19.

The chain carries TRBV5-1 and TRBJ1-4; 7 nucleotides line up with TRBD1. This CDR3 region has 15 residues. Trimming removed 4 bases from V and 3 bases from J; junction bases left unmatched: 6. From germline, CDR1 is SGHRS and CDR2 YFSETQ. CDR3 sequence reads: CASSREGAANEKLFF. CDR3 bases: TGCGCCAGCAGCCGCGAGGGGGCAGCTAATGAAAAACTGTTTTTT.

This chain joins TRBV16 and TRBJ2-7; a possible D gene is TRBD2 (5 bases). The CDR3 length is 14 residues. The V and J ends lost 4 bases and 4 bases respectively, with 14 bases between them. Per germline, CDR1 KGHSY and CDR2 FQNENV. CDR3 nucleotide sequence: TGTGCCAGCAGCCCATGGGAGACGATATACGAGCAGTACTTC. It encodes CASSPWETIYEQYF.

The J gene is TRBJ2-3, the V gene TRBV6-2 or TRBV6-3, with 7 nucleotides matching TRBD2. The length of the CDR3 is 16 residues. V lost 5 bases to trimming and J lost 0 bases; unmatched junction nucleotides: 8. CDR1 and CDR2 from the germline V gene are MNHEY and SVGEGT. The CDR3, as DNA: TGTGCCAGCAGTCGGGACTATTCAAGTAGCACAGATACGCAGTATTTT. It translates to CASSRDYSSSTDTQYF.

This clone was recorded once. This chain uses TRBV15 with TRBJ2-2; a possible D gene is TRBD2 (6 bases). The CDR3 totals 17 residues. CDR1 is LNHNV, CDR2 YYDKDF, per germline (reference sequence). The germline V and J ends were trimmed by 6 bases and 4 bases, with 21 bases remaining between them. CDR3 residues: CATSPLNAGSRTGELFF. CDR3 coding DNA: TGTGCCACCAGTCCTCTTAACGCCGGGAGTCGCACCGGGGAGCTGTTTTTT.

This clone was found once. V gene TRBV30 combines with J gene TRBJ2-2; possibly TRBD2 for D (6 bases). Trimming shortened V by 4 bases and J by 4 bases, and 16 bases separated the two germline ends. Germline V gene data show CDR1 as GTSNPN and CDR2 as SVGIG (reference sequence). This CDR3 comprises 15 residues. The CDR3 nucleotides read TGTGCCTGGATTGAGTACGGGAGATTCACCGGGGAGCTGTTTTTT. Its protein product is CAWIEYGRFTGELFF.

The V and J genes are TRBV28 and TRBJ1-3; D is undetermined. V was cut by 3 bases and J by 1 base, with 10 bases left in between. CDR1 is MDHEN and CDR2 is SYDVKM in the germline V gene. The CDR3 runs 15 residues. The CDR3 here is CASSFADGSGNTIYF. The CDR3 DNA sequence: TGTGCCAGCAGTTTTGCCGACGGGTCTGGAAACACCATATATTTT.

The chain joins TRBV6-6 to TRBJ1-4, with TRBD1 as a possible D gene (6 bases). V was pared by 6 bases and J by 4 bases, with 15 bases between. The germline CDR1 and CDR2 sequences are MNHNY and SVGAGI (reference sequence). The CDR3 sequence is 15 residues long. CDR3 sequence reads: CASSSTGNFNEKLFF. The CDR3 DNA follows: TGTGCCAGCAGCTCTACAGGGAATTTTAATGAAAAACTGTTTTTT.

The chain employs TRBV9 and TRBJ2-3; 7 bases align to TRBD2. Germline lookup yields CDR1 SGDLS and CDR2 YYNGEE. The CDR3 covers 15 residues. Unmatched junction bases numbered 2, after V lost 0 bases and J lost 1 base. CDR3 sequence (DNA): TGTGCCAGCAGCGTAGGGGCGGGGGGCACAGATACGCAGTATTTT. Encoded protein: CASSVGAGGTDTQYF.

The genes are TRBV9 and TRBJ1-6; D possibly corresponds to TRBD1 (5 bases). V gave up 4 bases and J gave up 4 bases, with 18 bases separating them. Germline assignment: CDR1 SGDLS and CDR2 YYNGEE. This CDR3 has 17 residues. CDR3 nucleotides: TGTGCCAGCAGCTCCGGGGAGGGGTACCCTTATAATTCACCCCTCCACTTT. Translating gives CASSSGEGYPYNSPLHF.